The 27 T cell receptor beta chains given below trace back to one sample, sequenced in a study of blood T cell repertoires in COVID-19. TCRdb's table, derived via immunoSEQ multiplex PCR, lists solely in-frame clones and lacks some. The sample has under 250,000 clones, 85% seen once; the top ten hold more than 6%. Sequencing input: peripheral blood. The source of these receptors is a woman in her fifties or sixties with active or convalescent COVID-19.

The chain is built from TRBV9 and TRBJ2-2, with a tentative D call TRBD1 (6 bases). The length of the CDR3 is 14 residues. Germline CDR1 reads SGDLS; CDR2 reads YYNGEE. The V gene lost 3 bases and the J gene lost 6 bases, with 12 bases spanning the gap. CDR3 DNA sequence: TGTGCCAGCAGCGAAAGGGGGAGCGCCGGGGAGCTGTTTTTT. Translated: CASSERGSAGELFF.

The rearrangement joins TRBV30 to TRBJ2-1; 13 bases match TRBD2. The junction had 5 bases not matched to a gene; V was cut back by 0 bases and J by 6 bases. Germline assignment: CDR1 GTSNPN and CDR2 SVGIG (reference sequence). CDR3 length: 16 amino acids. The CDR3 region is CAWSVGTSGIFNEQFF. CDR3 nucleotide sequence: TGTGCCTGGAGTGTAGGGACTAGCGGGATCTTCAATGAGCAGTTCTTC.

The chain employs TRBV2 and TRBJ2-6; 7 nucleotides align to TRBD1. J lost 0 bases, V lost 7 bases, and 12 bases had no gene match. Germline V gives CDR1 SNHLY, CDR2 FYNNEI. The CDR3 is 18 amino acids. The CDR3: CASIYPGQISSGANVLTF. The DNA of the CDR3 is TGTGCCAGCATTTATCCGGGACAGATTTCCTCTGGGGCCAACGTCCTGACTTTC.

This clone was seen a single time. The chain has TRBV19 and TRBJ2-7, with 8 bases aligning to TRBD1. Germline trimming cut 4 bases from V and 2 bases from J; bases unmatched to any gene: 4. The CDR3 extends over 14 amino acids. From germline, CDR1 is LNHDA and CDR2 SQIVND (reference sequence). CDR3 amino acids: CASSKAGQAYEQYF. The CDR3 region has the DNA TGTGCCAGTAGTAAGGCGGGACAGGCCTACGAGCAGTACTTC.

The CDR3 reads CAYSGSVETQYF. The CDR3 coding sequence is TGTGCTTATAGCGGGAGTGTGGAGACCCAGTACTTC. This chain joins TRBV5-4 and TRBJ2-5, with 9 positions matching TRBD2. Per germline, CDR1 SGHNT and CDR2 YYREEE (reference sequence). The CDR3 is 12 residues long.

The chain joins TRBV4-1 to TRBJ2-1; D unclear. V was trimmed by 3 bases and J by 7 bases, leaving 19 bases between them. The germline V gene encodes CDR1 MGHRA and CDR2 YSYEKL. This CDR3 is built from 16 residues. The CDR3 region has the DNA TGCGCCAGCAGCCACACCGGGTCCCATTTTGGTAATGAGCAGTTCTTC. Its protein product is CASSHTGSHFGNEQFF.

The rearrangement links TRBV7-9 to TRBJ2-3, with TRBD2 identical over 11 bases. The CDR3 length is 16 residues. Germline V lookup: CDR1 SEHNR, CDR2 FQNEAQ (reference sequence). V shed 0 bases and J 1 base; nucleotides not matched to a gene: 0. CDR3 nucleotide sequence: TGTGCCAGCAGCTTAGCGACTAGCGGGGGCACAGATACGCAGTATTTT. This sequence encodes CASSLATSGGTDTQYF.

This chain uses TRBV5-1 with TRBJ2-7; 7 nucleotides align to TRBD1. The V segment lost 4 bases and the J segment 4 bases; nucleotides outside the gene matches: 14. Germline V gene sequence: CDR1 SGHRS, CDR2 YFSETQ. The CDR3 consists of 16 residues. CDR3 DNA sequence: TGCGCCAGCAGCGCTACTCGACAGGGAAGAGATTACGAGCAGTACTTC. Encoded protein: CASSATRQGRDYEQYF.

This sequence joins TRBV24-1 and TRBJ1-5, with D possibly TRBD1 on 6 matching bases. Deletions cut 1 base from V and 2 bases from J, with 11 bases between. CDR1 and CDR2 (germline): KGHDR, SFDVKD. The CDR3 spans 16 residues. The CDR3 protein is CATSDFGGGGNQPQHF. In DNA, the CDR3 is TGTGCCACCAGTGATTTTGGGGGCGGTGGCAATCAGCCCCAGCATTTT.

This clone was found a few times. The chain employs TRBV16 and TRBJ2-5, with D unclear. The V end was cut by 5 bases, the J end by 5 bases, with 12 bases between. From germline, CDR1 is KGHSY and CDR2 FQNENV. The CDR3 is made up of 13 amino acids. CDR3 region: CASSARNVETQYF. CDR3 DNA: TGTGCCAGCAGCGCCAGAAACGTGGAGACCCAGTACTTC.

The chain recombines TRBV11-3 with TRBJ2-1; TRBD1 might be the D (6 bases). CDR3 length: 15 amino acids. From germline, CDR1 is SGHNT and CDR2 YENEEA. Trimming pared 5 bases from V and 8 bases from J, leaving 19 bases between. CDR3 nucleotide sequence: TGTGCCAGCAGCCTGGGGGCCCCATATTCGGATGAGCAGTTCTTC. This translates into CASSLGAPYSDEQFF.

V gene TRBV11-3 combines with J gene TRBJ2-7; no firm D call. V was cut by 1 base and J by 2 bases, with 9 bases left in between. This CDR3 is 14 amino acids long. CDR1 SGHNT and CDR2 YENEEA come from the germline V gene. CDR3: CASSLGRVAYEQYF. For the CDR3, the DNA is TGTGCCAGCAGCTTAGGACGGGTAGCCTACGAGCAGTACTTC.

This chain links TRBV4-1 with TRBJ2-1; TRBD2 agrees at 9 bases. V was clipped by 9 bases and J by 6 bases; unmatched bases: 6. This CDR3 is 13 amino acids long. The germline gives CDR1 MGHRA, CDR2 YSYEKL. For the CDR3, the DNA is TGCGCCAGTTCTAGCGGGACTTTCAATGAGCAGTTCTTC. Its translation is CASSSGTFNEQFF.

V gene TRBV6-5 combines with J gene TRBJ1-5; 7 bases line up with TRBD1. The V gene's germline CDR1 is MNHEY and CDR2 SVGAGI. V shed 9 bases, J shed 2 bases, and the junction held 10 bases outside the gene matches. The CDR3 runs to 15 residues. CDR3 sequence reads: CASKKQGNGNQPQHF. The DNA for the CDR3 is TGTGCCAGTAAGAAACAGGGGAATGGCAATCAGCCCCAGCATTTT.

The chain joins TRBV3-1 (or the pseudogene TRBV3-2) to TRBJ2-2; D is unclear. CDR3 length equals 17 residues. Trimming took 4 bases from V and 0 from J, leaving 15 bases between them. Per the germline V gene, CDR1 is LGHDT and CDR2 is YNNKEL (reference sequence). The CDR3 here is CASSPAQRLANTGELFF. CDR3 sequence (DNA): TGTGCCAGCAGCCCGGCCCAGAGACTCGCGAACACCGGGGAGCTGTTTTTT.

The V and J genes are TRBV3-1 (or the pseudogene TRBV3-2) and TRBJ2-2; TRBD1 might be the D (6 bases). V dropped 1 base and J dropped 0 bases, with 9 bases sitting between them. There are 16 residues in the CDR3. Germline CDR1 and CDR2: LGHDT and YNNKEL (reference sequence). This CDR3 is CASSQVGGTNTGELFF. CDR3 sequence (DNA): TGTGCCAGCAGCCAAGTAGGGGGAACGAACACCGGGGAGCTGTTTTTT.

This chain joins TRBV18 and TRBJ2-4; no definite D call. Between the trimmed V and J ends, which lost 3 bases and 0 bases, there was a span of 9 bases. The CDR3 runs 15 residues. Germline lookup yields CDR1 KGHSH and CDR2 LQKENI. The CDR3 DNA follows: TGTGCCAGCTCACCCCGAGGTTTAGCCAAAAACATTCAGTACTTC. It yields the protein CASSPRGLAKNIQYF.

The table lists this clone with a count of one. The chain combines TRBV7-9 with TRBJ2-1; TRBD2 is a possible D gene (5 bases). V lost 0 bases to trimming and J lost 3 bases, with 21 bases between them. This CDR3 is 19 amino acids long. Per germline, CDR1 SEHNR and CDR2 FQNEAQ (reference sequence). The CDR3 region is CASSLASGGWAMDYNEQFF. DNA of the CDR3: TGTGCCAGCAGCTTAGCTTCGGGCGGGTGGGCAATGGACTACAATGAGCAGTTCTTC.

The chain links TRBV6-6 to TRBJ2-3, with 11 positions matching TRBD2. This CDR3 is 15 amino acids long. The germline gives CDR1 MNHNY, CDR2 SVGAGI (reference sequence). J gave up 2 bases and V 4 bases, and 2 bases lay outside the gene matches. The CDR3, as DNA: TGTGCCAGCAGTTTAGCGGGGGGGGTCACAGATACGCAGTATTTT. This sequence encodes CASSLAGGVTDTQYF.

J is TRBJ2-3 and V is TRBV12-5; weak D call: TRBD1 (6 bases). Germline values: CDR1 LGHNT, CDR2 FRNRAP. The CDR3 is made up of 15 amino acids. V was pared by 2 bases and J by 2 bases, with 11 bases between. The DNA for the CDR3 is TGTGCTAGTGGTTTGTCCAGGGGACACACAGATACGCAGTATTTT. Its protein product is CASGLSRGHTDTQYF. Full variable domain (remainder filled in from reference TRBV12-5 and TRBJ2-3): DARVTQTPRHKVTEMGQEVTMRCQPILGHNTVFWYRQTMMQGLELLAYFRNRAPLDDSGMPKDRFSAEMPDATLATLKIQPSEPRDSAVYFCASGLSRGHTDTQYFGPGTRLTVL.

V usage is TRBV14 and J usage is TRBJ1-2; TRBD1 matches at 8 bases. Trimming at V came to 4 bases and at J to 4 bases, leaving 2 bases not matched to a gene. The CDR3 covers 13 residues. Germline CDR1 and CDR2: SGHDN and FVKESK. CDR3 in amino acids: CASSLGQVYGYTF. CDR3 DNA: TGTGCCAGCAGCCTGGGACAGGTCTATGGCTACACCTTC.

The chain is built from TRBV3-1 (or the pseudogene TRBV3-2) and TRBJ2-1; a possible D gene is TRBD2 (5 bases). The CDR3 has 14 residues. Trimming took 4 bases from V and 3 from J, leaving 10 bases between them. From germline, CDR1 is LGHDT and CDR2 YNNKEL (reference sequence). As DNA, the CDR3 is TGTGCCAGCAGCCGAGGACTTTACTACAATGAGCAGTTCTTC. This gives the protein CASSRGLYYNEQFF.

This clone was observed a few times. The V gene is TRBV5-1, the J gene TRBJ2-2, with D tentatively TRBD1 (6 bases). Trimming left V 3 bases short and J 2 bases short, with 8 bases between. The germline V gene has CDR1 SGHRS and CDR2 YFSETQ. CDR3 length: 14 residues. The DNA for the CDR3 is TGCGCCAGCAGCTCGGACAGTAACACCGGGGAGCTGTTTTTT. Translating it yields CASSSDSNTGELFF.

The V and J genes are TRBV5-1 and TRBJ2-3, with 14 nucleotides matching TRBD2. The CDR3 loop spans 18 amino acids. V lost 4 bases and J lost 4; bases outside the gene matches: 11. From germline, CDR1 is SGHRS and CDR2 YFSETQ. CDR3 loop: CASSTQAGTSGSADTQYF. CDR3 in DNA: TGCGCCAGCAGCACGCAGGCCGGGACTAGCGGGAGCGCAGATACGCAGTATTTT.

Here the CDR3 reads CASSLGHRGEQYV. Here the CDR3 DNA reads TGTGCCAGCAGCTTAGGCCACAGGGGCGAGCAGTACGTC. The genes are TRBV13 and TRBJ2-7, with 7 positions matching TRBD1. V lost 0 bases and J lost 6; bases outside the gene matches: 2. Per germline, CDR1 PRHDT and CDR2 FYEKMQ (reference sequence). This CDR3 region has 13 residues.

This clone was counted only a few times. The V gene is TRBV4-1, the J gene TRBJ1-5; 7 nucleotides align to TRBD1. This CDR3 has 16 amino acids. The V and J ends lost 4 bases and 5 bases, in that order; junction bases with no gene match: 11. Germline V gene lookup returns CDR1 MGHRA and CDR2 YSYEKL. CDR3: CASSLDPGTEYQPQHF. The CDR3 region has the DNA TGCGCCAGCAGCCTAGACCCGGGGACAGAATATCAGCCCCAGCATTTT.

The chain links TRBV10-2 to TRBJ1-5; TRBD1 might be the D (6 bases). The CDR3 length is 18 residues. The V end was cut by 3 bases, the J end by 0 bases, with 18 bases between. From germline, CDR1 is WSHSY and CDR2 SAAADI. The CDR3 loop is CASSEGQGTPYSNQPQHF. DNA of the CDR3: TGCGCCAGCAGTGAAGGTCAGGGGACCCCGTATAGCAATCAGCCCCAGCATTTT.